This TCR beta chain comes out of a study of T cell responses to AZD1222 COVID-19 vaccine. This CDR3 spans 19 amino acids. Looked up from germline, CDR1 is ENHRY and CDR2 is SYGVKD. V shed 2 bases, J shed 9 bases, and the junction held 19 bases outside the gene matches. Measured with immunoSEQ multiplex PCR; TCRdb has only the in-frame clones, and not every one. The sample consists of over 100,000 clones, 87% of them appearing once. This clone was observed a single time. The source was peripheral blood, collected on day 0 of AZD1222 vaccination. The V and J genes are TRBV10-3 and TRBJ1-6; 7 bases agree with TRBD1. This TCR came from an adult in good health. The CDR3 bases are TGTGCCATCAGTGAGGGACAGGATAATAGGTATCATCCCCTTTCACCCCTCCACTTT. As protein: CAISEGQDNRYHPLSPLHF.